This note documents a single T cell receptor (beta chain) sequence. The data derive from a study of blood T cell repertoires in COVID-19. Turning to the study itself: COVID-19 samples collected from the United States, Italy and Spain covered acute and convalescent phases. From T cells, B-cell-depleted T cells, or PBMCs came the material, which was cDNA or gDNA.

Seattle researchers signed up patients amid active infection and tracked them longitudinally. The CDR3 length is 14 residues. Trimming at V came to 6 bases and at J to 4 bases, leaving 2 bases not matched to a gene. CDR1 is SNHLY, CDR2 FYNNEI, per germline. Sequenced by immunoSEQ multiplex PCR; TCRdb stores in-frame clones only, minus some. The data show about 440,000 clones, 70% to 90% seen once. The sequenced sample consisted of peripheral blood. This sequence originates from a woman aged 45-65 years with COVID-19, enrolled during active disease. The chain has TRBV2 and TRBJ2-7, with 14 nucleotides matching TRBD2. The CDR3 loop is CASRGTSGGYEQYF. The DNA for the CDR3 is TGTGCCAGCAGGGGGACTAGCGGGGGTTACGAGCAGTACTTC.